Shown below are 30 T cell receptor beta chains from a single sample sequenced in a study of T cells in Graves' hyperthyroidism and ophthalmopathy. TCR beta CDR3 sequences were amplified from RNA transcripts. RT-PCR in the first round (using the HTBI primer set) targeted the TCR CDR3. In TCRdb, the multiplex PCR reads were re-called with MiXCR into one record per CDR3 protein. This sample has about 840,000 distinct CDR3 sequences, with about two fifths found just once. Input material: blood. These receptors all come from a young man with Graves' hyperthyroidism.

Many counts were recorded for this clonotype. V and J are TRBV20-1 and TRBJ1-1; D not resolved. Trimming removed 4 bases from V and 6 bases from J, with 6 bases in between. The CDR3 totals 10 residues. Germline V gene data show CDR1 as DFQATT and CDR2 as SNEGSKA (reference sequence). CDR3 amino acids: CSAKRAEAFF. CDR3 DNA: TGCAGTGCTAAGAGGGCTGAAGCTTTCTTT.

This sequence joins TRBV7-9 and TRBJ2-1; D uncertain. The CDR3 totals 15 residues. Looked up from germline, CDR1 is SEHNR and CDR2 is FQNEAQ (reference sequence). Trimming shortened V by 6 bases and J by 8 bases, and 20 bases separated the two germline ends. CDR3 sequence reads: CASSFGQREDDEQFF. The CDR3 nucleotides are TGTGCCAGCAGTTTTGGCCAGCGCGAGGACGATGAGCAGTTCTTC. The full variable domain, its missing parts supplied by reference TRBV7-9 and TRBJ2-1, is DTGVSQNPRHKITKRGQNVTFRCDPISEHNRLYWYRQTLGQGPEFLTYFQNEAQLEKSRLLSDRFSAERPKGSFSTLEIQRTEQGDSAMYLCASSFGQREDDEQFFGPGTRLTVL.

This clonotype was seen more than once but under ten times. The chain couples TRBV2 to TRBJ2-7; weak D call: TRBD1 (6 bases). The CDR3 covers 12 residues. V lost 8 bases and J lost 0, with 8 bases in between. CDR1 is SNHLY, CDR2 FYNNEI, per germline. For the CDR3, the DNA is TGTGCCAGCCGACAGGACTCCTACGAGCAGTACTTC. The encoded protein is CASRQDSYEQYF.

This clonotype was counted ten times or more. The rearrangement joins TRBV7-8 to TRBJ2-7; 8 positions match TRBD1. With V trimmed by 1 base and J by 6 bases, 2 bases remained unmatched. This CDR3 comprises 13 residues. Germline CDR1 reads SGHVS; CDR2 reads FQNEAQ. The chain's CDR3 is CASSLGRGREQYF. Here the CDR3 DNA reads TGTGCCAGCAGCTTAGGCAGGGGGCGCGAGCAGTACTTC.

The chain couples TRBV20-1 to TRBJ2-7; TRBD1 might be the D (8 bases). V lost 1 base and J 1 base, leaving 17 bases between the germline ends. Germline CDR1 reads DFQATT; CDR2 reads SNEGSKA (reference sequence). There are 16 residues in the CDR3. The CDR3 coding sequence is TGCAGTGCTAGAGGCCACAGGGGGGGTGAGTCCTACGAGCAGTACTTC. Its translation is CSARGHRGGESYEQYF.

This clonotype came up a few times. This chain connects TRBV7-2 to TRBJ2-2; D possibly corresponds to TRBD2 (6 bases). Deletions cut 5 bases from V and 0 bases from J, with 13 bases between. Looked up from germline, CDR1 is SGHTA and CDR2 is FQGNSA. This CDR3 comprises 16 residues. In nucleotides, the CDR3 is TGTGCCAGCAGCCCACCGGGACTGACGAACACCGGGGAGCTGTTTTTT. Translated, it gives CASSPPGLTNTGELFF.

The rearrangement uses TRBV4-1 and TRBJ1-2; no clear D. Germline CDR1 MGHRA, CDR2 YSYEKL. V was shortened by 3 bases and J by 3 bases, with 14 bases between the two germline ends. The CDR3 is 15 amino acids. Written as DNA, the CDR3 is TGCGCCAGCAGCCACCCTGGTAGGGCGCACTATGGCTACACCTTC. It codes for CASSHPGRAHYGYTF.

The chain recombines TRBV7-9 with TRBJ1-3; maybe TRBD1 (5 bases). The CDR3 is 13 residues long. V dropped 5 bases and J dropped 4 bases, with 9 bases sitting between them. CDR1 is SEHNR, CDR2 FQNEAQ, per germline (reference sequence). This chain's CDR3 is CASSQQEGNTIYF. As DNA, the CDR3 is TGTGCCAGCAGCCAACAGGAAGGAAACACCATATATTTT.

This clonotype has only a few counts. J is TRBJ2-7 and V is TRBV20-1, with a weak D call TRBD2 (6 bases). The CDR3 loop spans 12 amino acids. Between the trimmed V and J ends, which lost 3 bases and 5 bases, there was a span of 11 bases. Germline V CDR1 and CDR2: DFQATT, SNEGSKA (reference sequence). The chain's CDR3 is CSASISGDEQYF. The DNA for the CDR3 is TGCAGTGCTAGTATATCGGGGGACGAGCAGTACTTC.

The chain joins TRBV7-2 to TRBJ2-7; 8 nucleotides line up with TRBD1. Germline lookup yields CDR1 SGHTA and CDR2 FQGNSA. The CDR3 extends over 14 amino acids. J gave up 5 bases and V 6 bases, and 9 bases lay outside the gene matches. The chain's CDR3 is CASSRTGLIDEQYF. CDR3 bases: TGTGCCAGCAGTAGGACAGGGTTAATCGACGAGCAGTACTTC.

The table lists this clonotype with a count of one. The chain links TRBV29-1 to TRBJ2-5; TRBD2 agrees at 9 bases. With 3 bases clipped from V and 4 bases from J, the junction kept 3 bases outside the gene matches. The CDR3 runs to 13 residues. CDR1 is SQVTM and CDR2 is ANQGSEA in the germline V gene. The CDR3 is CSVDPAGGETQYF. The DNA of the CDR3 is TGCAGCGTTGATCCAGCGGGAGGAGAGACCCAGTACTTC.

The chain is built from TRBV6-2 or TRBV6-3 and TRBJ1-6, with 7 bases fitting TRBD1. Germline V gene data show CDR1 as MNHEY and CDR2 as SVGEGT. The CDR3 is 16 amino acids. Trimming cost V 5 bases and J 10 bases; bases outside gene matches: 14. This chain's CDR3 is CASSLPRQGTRSPLHF. CDR3 nucleotide sequence: TGTGCCAGCAGTCTACCCCGACAGGGAACTCGGTCACCCCTCCACTTT.

The sample holds many counts of this clonotype. The chain joins TRBV2 to TRBJ1-4; 8 bases are a match to TRBD1. Unmatched junction bases numbered 4, after V lost 3 bases and J lost 7 bases. CDR1 and CDR2 (germline): SNHLY, FYNNEI. This CDR3 is built from 14 residues. The CDR3 sequence is CASSDRGQGEKLFF. In DNA form, the CDR3 reads TGTGCCAGCAGTGACAGGGGGCAGGGTGAAAAACTGTTTTTT.

This clonotype was seen ten or more times. This chain links TRBV5-1 with TRBJ1-2; D uncertain. From germline, CDR1 is SGHRS and CDR2 YFSETQ. Trimming left V 4 bases short and J 3 bases short, with 13 bases between. This CDR3 comprises 14 residues. The CDR3 DNA follows: TGCGCCAGCAGCCGGACCGAGGGTTACTATGGCTACACCTTC. It yields the protein CASSRTEGYYGYTF.

This sequence joins TRBV9 and TRBJ2-5, with D uncertain. The germline CDR1 and CDR2 sequences are SGDLS and YYNGEE. V shed 0 bases and J shed 7 bases, with 16 bases lying between them. The CDR3 has 15 residues. This CDR3 reads CASSVGGNTTWTQYF. The CDR3 DNA sequence: TGTGCCAGCAGCGTAGGAGGAAACACGACTTGGACCCAGTACTTC.

The V gene is TRBV19, the J gene TRBJ2-7, with D possibly matching TRBD1 (5 bases). Trimming removed 7 bases at V and 6 bases at J, with 19 bases between. Germline loops: CDR1 LNHDA, CDR2 SQIVND (reference sequence). The CDR3 loop spans 14 amino acids. In DNA, the CDR3 is TGTGCCAGTAAAGGGGAAAGTTGGTCCGGCGAGCAGTACTTC. Translated: CASKGESWSGEQYF.

This clonotype was picked up a small number of times. CDR3 protein: CATSRTSGSSYEQYF. CDR3 nucleotide sequence: TGTGCCACCAGCAGGACTAGCGGGAGCTCCTACGAGCAGTACTTC. The chain links TRBV15 to TRBJ2-7; 12 bases match TRBD2. Germline V gives CDR1 LNHNV, CDR2 YYDKDF (reference sequence). Trimming took 3 bases from V and 0 from J; bases not matched to a gene: 0. The CDR3 is made up of 15 amino acids.

A word on this clonotype: Given the absence of the conserved phenylalanine or tryptophan at the CDR3 end, a read error is likely. Because the CDR3's place on the DNA is in doubt, the DNA is left out and the CDR3 is given as listed by TCRdb. The rearrangement links TRBV6-5 to TRBJ1-1. The CDR3 spans 12 residues, counting both ends. Germline V CDR1 and CDR2: MNHEY, SVGAGI. CDR3 residues: CASSSQAKRTFL.

This sequence joins TRBV7-9 and TRBJ1-2; D not certain. CDR1 is SEHNR and CDR2 is FQNEAQ in the germline V gene (reference sequence). The CDR3 contains 10 residues. Trimming cost V 4 bases and J 12 bases, with 9 bases left between them. CDR3 DNA sequence: TGTGCCAGCAGCTCCGGAGAGGACACCTTC. It yields the protein CASSSGEDTF.

A word on this clonotype: A much larger clone differs by one base, so this may be a read error. The chain uses TRBV7-8 and TRBJ2-7; TRBD2 aligns across 13 bases. V dropped 6 bases and J dropped 4; count of bases not matched to a gene: 6. Germline values: CDR1 SGHVS, CDR2 FQNEAQ. The length of the CDR3 is 15 residues. The CDR3 here is CASSKRLAGGYEQYF. As DNA, the CDR3 is TGTGCCAGCAGTAAGAGACTAGCGGGAGGTTACGAGCAGTACTTC.

The chain has TRBV29-1 and TRBJ1-5, with D unresolved. Germline CDR1 is SQVTM and CDR2 is ANQGSEA. The CDR3 sequence is 12 residues long. V lost 4 bases, J lost 3 bases, and 7 bases lay in between. The CDR3 region is CSVGATNQPQHF. CDR3 nucleotide sequence: TGCAGCGTTGGGGCAACCAATCAGCCCCAGCATTTT.

The genes are TRBV19 and TRBJ2-2; 10 nucleotides line up with TRBD1. The CDR3 has 16 residues. After removal of 4 bases from V and 6 bases from J, the junction contained 8 bases not matched to a gene. CDR1 is LNHDA and CDR2 is SQIVND in the germline V gene (reference sequence). CDR3 in DNA: TGTGCCAGTAGTAGCCGGGACAGGGGCGTTGCCGGGGAGCTGTTTTTT. Amino acid sequence: CASSSRDRGVAGELFF.

The table lists this clonotype with a few counts. The V call is TRBV7-2, the J call TRBJ2-7, with 7 nucleotides matching TRBD2. The trim removed 2 bases at V and 6 bases at J, leaving 7 bases unmatched. Germline V gene data show CDR1 as SGHTA and CDR2 as FQGNSA. This CDR3 is built from 14 residues. CDR3 nucleotides: TGTGCCAGCAGCTTATGGACGCGGGAGTTCGAGCAGTACTTC. This translates into CASSLWTREFEQYF. The full variable domain, rest sourced from reference TRBV7-2 and TRBJ2-7, is GAGVSQSPSNKVTEKGKDVELRCDPISGHTALYWYRQSLGQGLEFLIYFQGNSAPDKSGLPSDRFSAERTGGSVSTLTIQRTQQEDSAVYLCASSLWTREFEQYFGPGTRLTVT.

A word on this clonotype: This clone may be a read error of a much larger clone one base away. This chain joins TRBV29-1 and TRBJ2-7, with D hard to call. The CDR3 has 14 amino acids. Germline CDR1 is SQVTM and CDR2 is ANQGSEA. The DNA of the CDR3 is TGCAGCGTTGAAGATCAGGAGAGCTCCTACAAGCAGTACTTC. This translates into CSVEDQESSYKQYF.

This clonotype was counted between two and nine times. The chain combines TRBV24-1 with TRBJ1-2; perhaps TRBD1 as D (5 bases). V was shortened by 4 bases and J by 3 bases, with 8 bases between the two germline ends. Germline CDR1 and CDR2: KGHDR and SFDVKD. The CDR3 contains 13 residues. The CDR3 sequence: CATSEGQYYGYTF. For the CDR3, the DNA is TGTGCCACCAGTGAGGGGCAGTACTATGGCTACACCTTC.

This clonotype came up many times. This rearrangement joins TRBV19 to TRBJ1-5; TRBD1 is a possible D gene (5 bases). Trimming took off 2 bases at V and 6 bases at J, with 11 bases between the two ends. There are 14 residues in the CDR3. The germline V gene encodes CDR1 LNHDA and CDR2 SQIVND (reference sequence). This chain's CDR3 is CASSISGGSQPQHF. DNA of the CDR3: TGTGCCAGTAGTATATCGGGGGGAAGTCAGCCCCAGCATTTT.

The chain has TRBV7-2 and TRBJ2-7; no firm D call. Germline V gene lookup returns CDR1 SGHTA and CDR2 FQGNSA. The V and J ends lost 8 bases and 3 bases respectively, with 14 bases between them. The CDR3 has 13 amino acids. The CDR3 region is CASCVAAGYEQYF. In DNA form, the CDR3 reads TGTGCCAGCTGTGTGGCCGCAGGCTACGAGCAGTACTTC. The whole variable domain, remainder taken from reference TRBV7-2 and TRBJ2-7, is GAGVSQSPSNKVTEKGKDVELRCDPISGHTALYWYRQSLGQGLEFLIYFQGNSAPDKSGLPSDRFSAERTGGSVSTLTIQRTQQEDSAVYLCASCVAAGYEQYFGPGTRLTVT.

This clonotype was recorded at least ten times. The genes are TRBV7-9 and TRBJ1-6; maybe TRBD1 (6 bases). Germline V gene data show CDR1 as SEHNR and CDR2 as FQNEAQ (reference sequence). This CDR3 is 15 amino acids long. The germline V and J ends were trimmed by 4 bases and 8 bases, with 15 bases remaining between them. The DNA of the CDR3 is TGTGCCAGCAGCTCCCTTAACTCAGGGGATTCACCCCTCCACTTT. It encodes CASSSLNSGDSPLHF.

This sequence joins TRBV19 and TRBJ2-5, with TRBD2 matching over 14 bases. The germline CDR1 and CDR2 sequences are LNHDA and SQIVND (reference sequence). V was pared by 5 bases and J by 4 bases, with 15 bases of the junction left unmatched. This CDR3 comprises 19 residues. The CDR3 DNA sequence: TGTGCCAGTAGTCTCGGGACAGGAGACGGACTAGCGGGAGGAGAGACCCAGTACTTC. It encodes CASSLGTGDGLAGGETQYF. Combining the CDR3 with reference TRBV19 and TRBJ2-5 gives the whole variable domain DGGITQSPKYLFRKEGQNVTLSCEQNLNHDAMYWYRQDPGQGLRLIYYSQIVNDFQKGDIAEGYSVSREKKESFPLTVTSAQKNPTAFYLCASSLGTGDGLAGGETQYFGPGTRLLVL.

Of note for this clonotype: It may be a read error: a sequence one base away is much more abundant. This CDR3 is missing its conserved last phenylalanine or tryptophan, likely due to a read error. The chain combines TRBV29-1 with TRBJ1-2, with a possible D match to TRBD1 (6 bases). The CDR3 is made up of 13 amino acids. Germline CDR1 reads SQVTM; CDR2 reads ANQGSEA. Trimming shortened V by 3 bases and J by 1 base, and 9 bases separated the two germline ends. The DNA of the CDR3 is TGCAGCGTTGATAGACAGGATAACTATGGCTACACCCTC. Encoded protein: CSVDRQDNYGYTL.